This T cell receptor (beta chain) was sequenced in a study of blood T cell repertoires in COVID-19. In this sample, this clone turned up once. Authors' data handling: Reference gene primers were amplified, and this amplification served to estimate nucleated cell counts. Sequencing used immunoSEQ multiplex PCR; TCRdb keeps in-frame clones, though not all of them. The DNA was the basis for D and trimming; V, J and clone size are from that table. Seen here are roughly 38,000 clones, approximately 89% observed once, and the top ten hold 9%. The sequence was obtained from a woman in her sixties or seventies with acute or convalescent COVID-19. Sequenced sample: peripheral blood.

CDR3 DNA: TGTGCCACCAGCGACTCCCCGGGCGGGGAGCTGTTTTTT. This translates into CATSDSPGGELFF. This sequence joins TRBV15 and TRBJ2-2; no reliable D call. V dropped 5 bases and J dropped 7 bases, with 11 bases sitting between them. The CDR3 runs 13 residues. Germline values: CDR1 LNHNV, CDR2 YYDKDF (reference sequence). The whole variable domain, remainder taken from reference TRBV15 and TRBJ2-2, is DAMVIQNPRYQVTQFGKPVTLSCSQTLNHNVMYWYQQKSSQAPKLLFHYYDKDFNNEADTPDNFQSRRPNTSFCFLDIRSPGLGDTAMYLCATSDSPGGELFFGEGSRLTVL.